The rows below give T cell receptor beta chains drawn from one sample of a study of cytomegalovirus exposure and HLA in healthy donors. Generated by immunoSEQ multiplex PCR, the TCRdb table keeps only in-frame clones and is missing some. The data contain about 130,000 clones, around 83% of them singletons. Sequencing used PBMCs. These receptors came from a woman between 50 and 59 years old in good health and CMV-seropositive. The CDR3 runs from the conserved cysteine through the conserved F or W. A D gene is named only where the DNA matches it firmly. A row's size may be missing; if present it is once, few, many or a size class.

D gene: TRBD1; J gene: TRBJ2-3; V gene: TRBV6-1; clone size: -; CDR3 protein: CASSPTGGSTDTQYF; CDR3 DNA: TGTGCCAGCAGTCCAACAGGGGGCTCTACAGATACGCAGTATTTT
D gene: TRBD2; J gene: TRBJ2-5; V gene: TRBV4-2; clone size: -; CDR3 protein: CASSQAKASGMYQETQYF; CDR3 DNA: TGTGCCAGCAGCCAAGCAAAAGCTAGCGGGATGTACCAAGAGACCCAGTACTTC
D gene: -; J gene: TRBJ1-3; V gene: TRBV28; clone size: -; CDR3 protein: CASSDGLGGAGNTIYF; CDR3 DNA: TGTGCCAGCAGTGATGGCCTCGGGGGGGCGGGAAACACCATATATTTT
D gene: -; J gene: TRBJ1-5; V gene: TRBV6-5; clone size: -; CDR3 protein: CASSYSSSNQPQHF; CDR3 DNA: TGTGCCAGCAGTTACTCTTCGTCGAATCAGCCCCAGCATTTT
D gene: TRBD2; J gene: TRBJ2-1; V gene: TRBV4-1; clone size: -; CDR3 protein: CASSQDRGLAGAQQFF; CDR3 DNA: TGCGCCAGCAGCCAAGACCGGGGACTAGCGGGGGCTCAGCAGTTCTTC
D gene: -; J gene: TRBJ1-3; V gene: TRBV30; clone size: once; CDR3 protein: CAWSRQGNTIYF; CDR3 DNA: TGTGCCTGGAGTAGACAAGGAAACACCATATATTTT
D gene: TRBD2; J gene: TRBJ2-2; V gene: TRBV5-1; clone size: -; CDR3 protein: CASSLDRRLAGGRYTGELFF; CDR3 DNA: TGCGCCAGCAGCTTGGACCGACGACTAGCGGGGGGTCGATACACCGGGGAGCTGTTTTTT
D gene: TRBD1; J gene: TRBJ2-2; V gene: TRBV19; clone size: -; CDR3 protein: CASKDTGQEELFF; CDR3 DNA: TGTGCCAGTAAGGATACGGGACAGGAGGAGCTGTTTTTT
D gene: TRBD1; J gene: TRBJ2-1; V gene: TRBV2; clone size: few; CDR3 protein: CASNVGQGSREQFF; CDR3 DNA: TGTGCCAGCAACGTGGGACAGGGTTCGCGAGAGCAGTTCTTC
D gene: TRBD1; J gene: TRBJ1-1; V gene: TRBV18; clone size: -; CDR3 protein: CASSRTGDVGTEAFF; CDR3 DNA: TGTGCCAGCTCACGGACAGGCGACGTGGGCACTGAAGCTTTCTTT
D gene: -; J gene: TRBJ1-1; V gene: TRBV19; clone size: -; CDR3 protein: CASSIGPGGDTEAFF; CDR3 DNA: TGTGCCAGTAGTATAGGTCCGGGGGGAGACACTGAAGCTTTCTTT
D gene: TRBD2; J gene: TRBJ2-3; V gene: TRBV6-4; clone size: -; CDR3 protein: CASGAGGPVDTQYF; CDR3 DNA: TGTGCCAGCGGCGCGGGAGGGCCGGTAGATACGCAGTATTTT
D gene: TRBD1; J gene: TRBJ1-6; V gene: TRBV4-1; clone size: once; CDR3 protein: CASSQGRDRGSPLHF; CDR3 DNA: TGCGCCAGCAGCCAAGGGCGAGACAGGGGATCACCCCTCCACTTT
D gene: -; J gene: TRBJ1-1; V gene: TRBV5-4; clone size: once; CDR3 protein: CASSLDYAEAFF; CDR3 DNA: TGTGCCAGCAGTCTCGACTACGCTGAAGCTTTCTTT
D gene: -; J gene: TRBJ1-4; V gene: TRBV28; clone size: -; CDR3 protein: CASSAGNEKLFF; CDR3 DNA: TGTGCCAGCAGTGCAGGGAATGAAAAACTGTTTTTT
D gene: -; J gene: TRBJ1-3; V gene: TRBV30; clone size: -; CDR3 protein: CAWSVQGNTIYF; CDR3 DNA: TGTGCCTGGAGTGTACAGGGAAACACCATATATTTT
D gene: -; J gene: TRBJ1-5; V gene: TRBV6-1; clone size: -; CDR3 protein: CASSAVMGNQPQHF; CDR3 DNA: TGTGCCAGCAGTGCGGTCATGGGCAATCAGCCCCAGCATTTT
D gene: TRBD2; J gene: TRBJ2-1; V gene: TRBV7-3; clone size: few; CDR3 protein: CASSLFSGGIYSEQFF; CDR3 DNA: TGTGCCAGCAGCTTATTTAGCGGGGGGATTTACAGTGAGCAGTTCTTC
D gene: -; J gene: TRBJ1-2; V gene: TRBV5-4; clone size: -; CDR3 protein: CASSLDQAPKAGYTF; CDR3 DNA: TGTGCCAGCAGCTTGGATCAGGCTCCCAAAGCAGGCTACACCTTC
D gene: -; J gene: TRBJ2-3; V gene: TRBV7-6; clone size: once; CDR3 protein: CASSLYTDTQYF; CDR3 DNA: TGTGCCAGCAGCTTATATACAGATACGCAGTATTTT
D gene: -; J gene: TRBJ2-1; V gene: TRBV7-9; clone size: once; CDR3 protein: CASLGDSYNEQFF; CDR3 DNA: TGTGCCAGCCTCGGGGACTCTTACAATGAGCAGTTCTTC
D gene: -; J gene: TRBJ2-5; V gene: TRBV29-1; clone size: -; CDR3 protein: CSVGGGQETQYF; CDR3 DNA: TGCAGCGTTGGAGGGGGACAAGAGACCCAGTACTTC
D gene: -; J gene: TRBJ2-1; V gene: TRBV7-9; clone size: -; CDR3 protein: CASRGWTDPVSYNEQFF; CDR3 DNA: TGTGCCAGCAGGGGTTGGACAGATCCCGTTTCCTACAATGAGCAGTTCTTC
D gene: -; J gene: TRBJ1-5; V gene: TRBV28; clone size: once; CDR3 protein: CASSLSGPYQPQHF; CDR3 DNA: TGTGCCAGCAGTTTGTCTGGGCCCTATCAGCCCCAGCATTTT
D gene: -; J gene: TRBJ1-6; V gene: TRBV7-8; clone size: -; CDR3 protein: CASSSGQSPYSPLHF; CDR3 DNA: TGTGCCAGCAGCTCAGGACAATCTCCCTATTCACCCCTCCACTTT
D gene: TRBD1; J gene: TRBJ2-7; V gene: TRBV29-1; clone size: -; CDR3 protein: CSVRTGTYEQYF; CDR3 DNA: TGCAGCGTGAGGACAGGGACCTACGAGCAGTACTTC
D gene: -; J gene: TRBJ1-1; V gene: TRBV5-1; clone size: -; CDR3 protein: CASSLEKNTEAFF; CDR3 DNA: TGCGCCAGCAGCCTAGAAAAGAACACTGAAGCTTTCTTT
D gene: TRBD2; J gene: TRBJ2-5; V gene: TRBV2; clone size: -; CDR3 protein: CASSGMTSGRGETQYF; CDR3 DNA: TGTGCCAGCAGTGGAATGACTAGCGGGAGGGGAGAGACCCAGTACTTC
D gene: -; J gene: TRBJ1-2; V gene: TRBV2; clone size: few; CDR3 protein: CASSARGGVDYGYTF; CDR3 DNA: TGTGCCAGCAGTGCTCGGGGGGGGGTGGACTATGGCTACACCTTC
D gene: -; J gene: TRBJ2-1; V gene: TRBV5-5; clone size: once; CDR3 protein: CASSLKQPGYNEQFF; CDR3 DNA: TGTGCCAGCAGCTTGAAGCAGCCGGGGTACAATGAGCAGTTCTTC
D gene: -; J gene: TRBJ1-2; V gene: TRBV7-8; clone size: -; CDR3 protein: CASSRLSGALIGYTF; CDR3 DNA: TGTGCCAGCAGCAGGCTTAGCGGGGCCCTGATCGGCTACACCTTC
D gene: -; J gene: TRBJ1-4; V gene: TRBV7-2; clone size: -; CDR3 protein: CASSRQGWEKLFF; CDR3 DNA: TGTGCCAGCAGCCGTCAGGGGTGGGAAAAACTGTTTTTT
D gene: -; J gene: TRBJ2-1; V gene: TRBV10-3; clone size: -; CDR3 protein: CAISESKVSDSYNEQFF; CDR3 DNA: TGTGCCATCAGTGAGTCGAAGGTCAGCGACTCCTACAATGAGCAGTTCTTC
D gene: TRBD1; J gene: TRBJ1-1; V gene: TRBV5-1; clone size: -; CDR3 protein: CASSLEDRGYTEAFF; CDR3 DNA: TGCGCCAGCAGCTTGGAGGACAGGGGATACACTGAAGCTTTCTTT
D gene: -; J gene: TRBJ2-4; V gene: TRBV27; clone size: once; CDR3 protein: CASSSSVASADIQYF; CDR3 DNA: TGTGCCAGCAGTTCTTCAGTGGCCTCTGCGGACATTCAGTACTTC
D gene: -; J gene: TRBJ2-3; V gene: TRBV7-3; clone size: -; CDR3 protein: CASSLSGARDTQYF; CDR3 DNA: TGTGCCAGCAGCTTAAGTGGGGCCAGGGATACGCAGTATTTT
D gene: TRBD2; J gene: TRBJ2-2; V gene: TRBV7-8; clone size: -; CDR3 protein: CASSLGLAGGAITGELFF; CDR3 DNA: TGTGCCAGCAGCTTGGGACTAGCGGGAGGGGCGATTACCGGGGAGCTGTTTTTT
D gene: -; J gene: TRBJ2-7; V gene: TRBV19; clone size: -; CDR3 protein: CASSIQGTYEQYF; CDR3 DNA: TGTGCCAGTAGTATCCAGGGGACCTACGAGCAGTACTTC
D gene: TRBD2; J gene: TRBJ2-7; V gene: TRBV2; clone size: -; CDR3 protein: CASSDPRLASYEQYF; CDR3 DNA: TGTGCCAGCAGTGACCCGAGACTAGCTTCCTACGAGCAGTACTTC
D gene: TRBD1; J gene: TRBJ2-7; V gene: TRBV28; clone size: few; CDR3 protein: CASSLGQGDYEQYF; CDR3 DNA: TGTGCCAGCAGTTTAGGACAGGGGGACTACGAGCAGTACTTC
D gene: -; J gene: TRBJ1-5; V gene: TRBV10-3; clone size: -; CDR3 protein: CAISEFPHQATGDNQPQHF; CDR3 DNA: TGTGCCATCAGTGAGTTTCCCCACCAAGCGACAGGCGACAATCAGCCCCAGCATTTT
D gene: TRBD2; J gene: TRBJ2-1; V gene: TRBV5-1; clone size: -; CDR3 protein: CASRPRPGLVDSNEQFF; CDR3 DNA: TGCGCCAGCAGACCCCGGCCGGGACTAGTTGATTCGAATGAGCAGTTCTTC
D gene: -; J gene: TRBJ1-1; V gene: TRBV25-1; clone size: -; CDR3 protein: CASSGFRVNDMNTEAFF; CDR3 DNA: TGTGCCAGCAGTGGTTTCCGGGTTAACGATATGAACACTGAAGCTTTCTTT
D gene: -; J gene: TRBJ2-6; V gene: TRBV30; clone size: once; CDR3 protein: CAWTLSFQSSGANGLTF; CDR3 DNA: TGTGCCTGGACTTTATCCTTTCAGAGCTCTGGGGCCAACGGCCTGACTTTC
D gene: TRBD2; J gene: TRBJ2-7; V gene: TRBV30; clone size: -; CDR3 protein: CAWSLRTSGRYEQYF; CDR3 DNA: TGTGCCTGGAGTCTCCGGACTAGCGGGAGGTACGAGCAGTACTTC
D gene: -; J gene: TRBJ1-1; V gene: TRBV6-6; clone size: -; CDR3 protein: CASNRQSGNTEAFF; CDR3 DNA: TGTGCCAGCAATCGACAGTCCGGGAACACTGAAGCTTTCTTT
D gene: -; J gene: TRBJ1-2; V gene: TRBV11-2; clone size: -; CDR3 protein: CASSPTALGADGYTF; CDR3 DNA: TGTGCCAGCAGCCCGACGGCGCTAGGGGCGGATGGCTACACCTTC
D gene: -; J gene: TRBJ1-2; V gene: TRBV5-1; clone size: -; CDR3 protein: CASSLGQAGIYGYTF; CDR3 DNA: TGCGCCAGCAGCTTGGGACAGGCGGGCATCTATGGCTACACCTTC
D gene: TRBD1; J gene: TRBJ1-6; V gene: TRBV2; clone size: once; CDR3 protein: CASSEARDRVNSPLHF; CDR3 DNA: TGTGCCAGCAGTGAAGCCCGGGACAGGGTAAATTCACCCCTCCACTTT
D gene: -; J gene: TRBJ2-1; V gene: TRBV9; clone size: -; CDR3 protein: CASSVALSGLEGDEQFF; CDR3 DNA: TGTGCCAGCAGCGTGGCGCTATCGGGACTCGAGGGCGATGAGCAGTTCTTC
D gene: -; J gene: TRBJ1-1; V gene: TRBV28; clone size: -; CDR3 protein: CASSDRRGGRLLNTEAFF; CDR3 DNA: TGTGCCAGCAGTGATAGAAGGGGGGGGAGGTTGCTGAACACTGAAGCTTTCTTT
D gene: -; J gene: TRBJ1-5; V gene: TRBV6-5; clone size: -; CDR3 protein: CASSYDRNSNQPQHF; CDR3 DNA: TGTGCCAGCAGTTACGACAGGAATAGCAATCAGCCCCAGCATTTT
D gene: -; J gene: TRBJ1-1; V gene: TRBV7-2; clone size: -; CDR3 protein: CASSLDTHTEAFF; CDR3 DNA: TGTGCCAGCAGCTTGGACACGCACACTGAAGCTTTCTTT